The 27 T cell receptor beta chains below come from one sample, sequenced in a study of T-cell reconstitution after alpha-beta-depleted transplantation in children. Unique molecular identifiers featured in how the TCRbeta library was prepared. TCRdb called the PCR reads again in MiXCR, with one record for every CDR3 protein. The sample includes about 300,000 distinct CDR3 sequences, 10% seen only once; the top ten take around 7.6%. The sample consisted of PBMCs, taken before TCRalphabeta/CD19-depleted stem cell transplant. These receptors originate from a boy less than two years old with acute myeloid leukemia, due to receive a stem cell transplant.

This clonotype was seen a handful of times. The V gene is TRBV5-1, the J gene TRBJ1-1; the match to TRBD1 covers 7 bases. The CDR3 has 17 amino acids. Germline CDR1 SGHRS, CDR2 YFSETQ. V trimming: 1 base; J trimming: 2 bases; junction bases outside the gene matches: 11. CDR3 bases: TGCGCCAGCAGCTTGTACGGGACAGCTCCCTTTAACACTGAAGCTTTCTTT. This sequence encodes CASSLYGTAPFNTEAFF.

In this sample, this clonotype turned up many times. The V gene is TRBV6-1, the J gene TRBJ2-4; 11 bases line up with TRBD2. With 6 bases clipped from V and 3 bases from J, the junction kept 4 bases outside the gene matches. This CDR3 has 15 residues. Germline-derived CDR1 and CDR2 are MNHNS and SASEGT. The CDR3 nucleotides are TGTGCCAGCAGCCTAGCGGGGGGTGGCAAAAACATTCAGTACTTC. Protein sequence: CASSLAGGGKNIQYF.

The chain links TRBV7-8 to TRBJ2-1, with TRBD2 identical over 13 bases. This CDR3 is 20 amino acids long. Germline V gene lookup returns CDR1 SGHVS and CDR2 FQNEAQ. J gave up 3 bases and V 5 bases, and 16 bases lay outside the gene matches. The CDR3 spells CASSPDGTSGALKVYNEQFF. The CDR3 DNA sequence: TGTGCCAGCAGCCCTGATGGGACTAGCGGGGCCCTGAAGGTCTACAATGAGCAGTTCTTC.

This clonotype was seen more than once but under ten times. The chain carries TRBV11-2 and TRBJ1-2, with D unresolved. Trimming shortened V by 3 bases and J by 7 bases, and 15 bases separated the two germline ends. The germline gives CDR1 SGHAT, CDR2 FQNNGV. The CDR3 sequence is 14 residues long. DNA for the CDR3: TGTGCCAGCAGCTTGGCCCGGTCCCGGCGTGGCTACACCTTC. Translation gives CASSLARSRRGYTF.

This clonotype was recorded many times. The rearrangement uses TRBV7-9 and TRBJ2-7, with a weak D call TRBD1 (5 bases). Germline CDR1 is SEHNR and CDR2 is FQNEAQ (reference sequence). The germline V and J ends were trimmed by 0 bases and 5 bases, with 20 bases remaining between them. CDR3 length equals 17 residues. In DNA form, the CDR3 reads TGTGCCAGCAGCTTAGCCCTAGTCGGCAGGGTTTTCGACGAGCAGTACTTC. Translating it yields CASSLALVGRVFDEQYF.

This clonotype was detected only a few times. The chain recombines TRBV28 with TRBJ2-5; D not resolved. V lost 5 bases to trimming and J lost 6 bases, with 13 bases between them. CDR1 and CDR2 from the germline V gene are MDHEN and SYDVKM. The CDR3 sequence is 13 residues long. The CDR3 loop reads CASSPLVPQTQYF. CDR3 coding DNA: TGTGCCAGCAGTCCGCTAGTCCCGCAGACCCAGTACTTC.

This clonotype was counted ten times or more. The chain uses TRBV28 and TRBJ2-7, with D maybe TRBD2 (6 bases). CDR1 is MDHEN and CDR2 is SYDVKM in the germline V gene. CDR3 size: 15 residues. V lost 6 bases and J 0 bases, leaving 15 bases between the germline ends. The CDR3 region is CASRDNTGLSYEQYF. The CDR3 DNA is TGTGCCAGCAGGGATAATACGGGACTCTCCTACGAGCAGTACTTC.

This clonotype appeared many times. This rearrangement joins TRBV15 to TRBJ1-1; D is unresolved. V dropped 1 base and J dropped 0 bases, with 15 bases sitting between them. The V gene's germline CDR1 is LNHNV and CDR2 YYDKDF (reference sequence). The CDR3 totals 17 residues. The CDR3 sequence is CATSRVGRSRMNTEAFF. CDR3 nucleotide sequence: TGTGCCACCAGCAGAGTGGGGAGGAGTAGGATGAACACTGAAGCTTTCTTT.

This clonotype was seen a few times. This chain uses TRBV4-2 with TRBJ1-2, with D tentatively TRBD1 (5 bases). The CDR3 runs to 15 residues. Germline V lookup: CDR1 LGHNA, CDR2 YNFKEQ. With 4 bases removed from V and 6 bases from J, the gap between germline ends came to 18 bases. The CDR3 DNA reads as TGTGCCAGCAGCCCCGGGGCAGGTGGTACCAATGGCTACACCTTC. This translates into CASSPGAGGTNGYTF.

This clonotype was seen many times. The chain links TRBV5-4 to TRBJ2-2; D uncertain. The length of the CDR3 is 15 residues. Germline CDR1 reads SGHNT; CDR2 reads YYREEE (reference sequence). V was pared by 4 bases and J by 2 bases, with 12 bases between. This CDR3 reads CASSPGIFNTGELFF. The CDR3 DNA reads TGTGCCAGCAGCCCTGGGATCTTTAACACCGGGGAGCTGTTTTTT. Supplemented by reference TRBV5-4 and TRBJ2-2, the full variable domain reads ETGVTQSPTHLIKTRGQQVTLRCSSQSGHNTVSWYQQALGQGPQFIFQYYREEENGRGNFPPRFSGLQFPNYSSELNVNALELDDSALYLCASSPGIFNTGELFFGEGSRLTVL.

The table lists this clonotype with many counts. The chain combines TRBV20-1 with TRBJ2-3; 7 bases are a match to TRBD2. The CDR3 sequence is 15 residues long. V shed 1 base, J shed 4 bases, and the junction held 8 bases outside the gene matches. The germline V gene has CDR1 DFQATT and CDR2 SNEGSKA (reference sequence). CDR3 region: CSARARGLNPDTQYF. The CDR3 DNA follows: TGCAGTGCTAGAGCTCGGGGACTAAACCCAGATACGCAGTATTTT.

This clonotype was counted ten times or more. V gene TRBV11-2 combines with J gene TRBJ2-3; TRBD2 agrees at 11 bases. CDR1 is SGHAT, CDR2 FQNNGV, per germline. CDR3 size: 16 residues. V lost 3 bases to trimming and J lost 1 base; unmatched junction nucleotides: 3. This CDR3 is CASSLLAGGRTDTQYF. DNA for the CDR3: TGTGCCAGCAGCTTGCTAGCGGGGGGACGCACAGATACGCAGTATTTT.

In its sample, this clonotype was seen many times. The V call is TRBV12-3 or TRBV12-4, the J call TRBJ2-7, with D perhaps TRBD1 (6 bases). Trimming cost V 5 bases and J 1 base, with 18 bases left between them. CDR3 size: 16 residues. The CDR3 DNA follows: TGTGCCAGCAGTAGGGGGTTTTCCCGATTATCCTACGAGCAGTACTTC. It translates to CASSRGFSRLSYEQYF.

A word on this clonotype: A much larger clone lies one base from this, so it may be a read error. The chain combines TRBV2 with TRBJ2-7; D is tentatively TRBD1 or TRBD2 (5 bases each). The CDR3 is 13 amino acids. The germline V and J ends were trimmed by 8 bases and 2 bases, with 13 bases remaining between them. Germline V gives CDR1 SNHLY, CDR2 FYNNEI. The CDR3 loop is CASLRRGPYEQYF. The CDR3 DNA sequence: TGTGCCAGCTTAAGACGGGGACCCTACGAGCAGTACTTC.

The chain combines TRBV2 with TRBJ2-1; TRBD2 agrees at 7 bases. Germline CDR1 and CDR2: SNHLY and FYNNEI. Trimming removed 4 bases from V and 0 bases from J; junction bases left unmatched: 3. This CDR3 spans 15 amino acids. As DNA, the CDR3 is TGTGCCAGCAGTGTTGGGGGGGTCTCCTACAATGAGCAGTTCTTC. Translation gives CASSVGGVSYNEQFF.

This clonotype was seen at least ten times. The genes are TRBV20-1 and TRBJ1-6; D perhaps matches TRBD1 (5 bases). V was trimmed by 0 bases and J by 0 bases, leaving 12 bases between them. CDR1 is DFQATT and CDR2 is SNEGSKA in the germline V gene (reference sequence). This CDR3 contains 17 residues. DNA of the CDR3: TGCAGTGCTAGAGATCTAATTGGGGGCTCCTATAATTCACCCCTCCACTTT. This sequence encodes CSARDLIGGSYNSPLHF.

The sample holds many counts of this clonotype. CDR3 coding DNA: TGCGCCAGCAGCCAAGTGCACACAGATACGCAGTATTTT. Its protein product is CASSQVHTDTQYF. The rearrangement links TRBV4-3 to TRBJ2-3; the D is unclear. The CDR3 extends over 13 amino acids. In germline, CDR1 is LGHNA, CDR2 YSLEER. The V and J ends lost 1 base and 2 bases respectively, with 4 bases between them.

This clonotype was counted many times. The V gene is TRBV29-1, the J gene TRBJ2-3, with D maybe TRBD2 (5 bases). The CDR3 spans 13 residues. CDR1 SQVTM and CDR2 ANQGSEA come from the germline V gene. V shed 2 bases and J shed 1 base, with 7 bases lying between them. CDR3 amino acids: CSVETGGTDTQYF. The CDR3 DNA reads TGCAGCGTTGAAACCGGGGGCACAGATACGCAGTATTTT.

This rearrangement joins TRBV29-1 to TRBJ2-5; TRBD1 matches at 9 bases. The germline gives CDR1 SQVTM, CDR2 ANQGSEA. The CDR3 extends over 14 amino acids. J gave up 5 bases and V 4 bases, and 8 bases lay outside the gene matches. CDR3 sequence (DNA): TGCAGCGTTGGGGGGACAGGGACGCTTGAGACCCAGTACTTC. This gives the protein CSVGGTGTLETQYF.

This clonotype was counted between two and nine times. CDR3 coding DNA: TGTGCCAGCAGGGCCACTAGCGGGATTAACACCGGGGAGCTGTTTTTT. Its translation is CASRATSGINTGELFF. The chain is built from TRBV2 and TRBJ2-2; 10 bases line up with TRBD2. With 6 bases clipped from V and 2 bases from J, the junction kept 6 bases outside the gene matches. The CDR3 spans 16 residues. Germline V gene data show CDR1 as SNHLY and CDR2 as FYNNEI.

The chain is built from TRBV18 and TRBJ2-1; TRBD1 matches at 7 bases. The CDR3 sequence is 15 residues long. V trimming: 5 bases; J trimming: 0 bases; junction bases outside the gene matches: 4. Per germline, CDR1 KGHSH and CDR2 LQKENI. The CDR3 nucleotides are TGTGCCAGCTCAAGACAGGGCTTCTCCTACAATGAGCAGTTCTTC. Amino acids: CASSRQGFSYNEQFF.

This clonotype was picked up many times. The rearrangement links TRBV2 to TRBJ2-1, with D tentatively TRBD2 (6 bases). The V end lost 6 bases, the J end lost 3 bases, and 12 bases lay between the germline ends. This CDR3 is built from 14 residues. Germline lookup yields CDR1 SNHLY and CDR2 FYNNEI. Here the CDR3 reads CASSDGGGYNEQFF. As DNA, the CDR3 is TGTGCCAGCAGCGACGGGGGAGGCTACAATGAGCAGTTCTTC.

J is TRBJ1-1 and V is TRBV20-1; possible D gene TRBD1, 5 bases. The CDR3 has 12 amino acids. The V end lost 7 bases, the J end lost 6 bases, and 15 bases lay between the germline ends. Germline CDR1 is DFQATT and CDR2 is SNEGSKA (reference sequence). In DNA form, the CDR3 reads TGCAGTGGGACAAGGGGAGGGGCTGAAGCTTTCTTT. The encoded protein is CSGTRGGAEAFF.

Ten or more counts support this clonotype. The chain employs TRBV19 and TRBJ1-5; TRBD1 agrees at 10 bases. V shed 5 bases, J shed 6 bases, and the junction held 13 bases outside the gene matches. The CDR3 extends over 17 amino acids. Germline loops: CDR1 LNHDA, CDR2 SQIVND (reference sequence). CDR3 nucleotide sequence: TGTGCCAGTAGTGATGACAGGGGGCTCCCCCCTAGTCAGCCCCAGCATTTT. Translation: CASSDDRGLPPSQPQHF. The full variable domain, with the rest looked up from reference TRBV19 and TRBJ1-5, is DGGITQSPKYLFRKEGQNVTLSCEQNLNHDAMYWYRQDPGQGLRLIYYSQIVNDFQKGDIAEGYSVSREKKESFPLTVTSAQKNPTAFYLCASSDDRGLPPSQPQHFGDGTRLSIL.

This clonotype was detected ten times or more. The V and J genes are TRBV5-1 and TRBJ1-1; no clear D gene. Trimming pared 3 bases from V and 7 bases from J, leaving 7 bases between. This CDR3 contains 11 residues. CDR1 and CDR2 from the germline V gene are SGHRS and YFSETQ. CDR3 sequence: CASSYGIEAFF. CDR3 DNA sequence: TGCGCCAGCAGCTACGGGATTGAAGCTTTCTTT.

This clonotype was recorded at least ten times. V is TRBV6-1 and J is TRBJ2-7; D is unclear. The CDR3 is 13 residues long. V lost 2 bases to trimming and J lost 3 bases, with 8 bases between them. The germline V gene encodes CDR1 MNHNS and CDR2 SASEGT. CDR3 coding DNA: TGTGCCAGCAGTGAACCCAGGTACTACGAGCAGTACTTC. Translated: CASSEPRYYEQYF.

The table lists this clonotype with many counts. The chain uses TRBV19 and TRBJ2-1, with D maybe TRBD1 (5 bases). CDR1 and CDR2 (germline): LNHDA, SQIVND (reference sequence). V lost 4 bases and J lost 7, with 5 bases in between. The length of the CDR3 is 11 residues. CDR3 amino acids: CASSNRNEQFF. As DNA, the CDR3 is TGTGCCAGTAGTAACAGGAATGAGCAGTTCTTC. Complete variable domain (other parts from reference TRBV19 and TRBJ2-1): DGGITQSPKYLFRKEGQNVTLSCEQNLNHDAMYWYRQDPGQGLRLIYYSQIVNDFQKGDIAEGYSVSREKKESFPLTVTSAQKNPTAFYLCASSNRNEQFFGPGTRLTVL.